This TCR beta chain was recorded in a study of blood T cell repertoires in COVID-19. Measured with immunoSEQ multiplex PCR; TCRdb has only the in-frame clones, and not every one. Counted here are about 410,000 clones, about 91% occurring once; the ten biggest clones make up roughly 1.4%. V trimming: 6 bases; J trimming: 4 bases; junction bases outside the gene matches: 12. Germline CDR1 and CDR2: KGHSH and LQKENI. There are 16 residues in the CDR3. The sequenced material came from peripheral blood. J is TRBJ2-3 and V is TRBV18; the match to TRBD1 covers 8 bases. The sequence derives from a woman between 40 and 55 years old with COVID-19, enrolled during active disease. The CDR3 coding sequence is TGTGCCAGCTCTCTCAGGAGGCAGGGGGCCGCAGATACGCAGTATTTT. Protein sequence: CASSLRRQGAADTQYF.